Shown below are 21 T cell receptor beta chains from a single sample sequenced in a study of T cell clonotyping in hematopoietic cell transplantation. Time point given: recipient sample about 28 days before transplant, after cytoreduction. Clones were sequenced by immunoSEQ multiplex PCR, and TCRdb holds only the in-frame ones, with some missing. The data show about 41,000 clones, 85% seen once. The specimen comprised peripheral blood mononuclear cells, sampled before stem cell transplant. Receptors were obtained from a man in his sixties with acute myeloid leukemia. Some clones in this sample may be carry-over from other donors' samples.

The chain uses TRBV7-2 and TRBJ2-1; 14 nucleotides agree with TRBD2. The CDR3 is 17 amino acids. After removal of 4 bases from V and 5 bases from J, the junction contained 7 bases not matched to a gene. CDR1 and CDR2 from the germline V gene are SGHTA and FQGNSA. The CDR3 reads CASSWTSGGISHNEQFF. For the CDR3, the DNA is TGTGCCAGCAGCTGGACTAGCGGGGGGATCAGTCACAATGAGCAGTTCTTC.

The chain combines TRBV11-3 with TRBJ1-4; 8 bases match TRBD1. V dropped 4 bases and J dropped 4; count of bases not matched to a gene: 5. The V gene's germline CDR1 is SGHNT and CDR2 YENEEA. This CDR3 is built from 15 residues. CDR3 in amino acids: CASSSHRGNNEKLFF. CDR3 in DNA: TGTGCCAGCAGCTCCCACAGGGGGAATAATGAAAAACTGTTTTTT.

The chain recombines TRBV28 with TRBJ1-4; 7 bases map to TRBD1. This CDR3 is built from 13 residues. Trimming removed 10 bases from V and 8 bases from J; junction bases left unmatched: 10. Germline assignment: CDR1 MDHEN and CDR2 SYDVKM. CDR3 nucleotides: TGTGCCACCGAGGGGGCCGGAACCGAAAAACTGTTTTTT. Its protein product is CATEGAGTEKLFF.

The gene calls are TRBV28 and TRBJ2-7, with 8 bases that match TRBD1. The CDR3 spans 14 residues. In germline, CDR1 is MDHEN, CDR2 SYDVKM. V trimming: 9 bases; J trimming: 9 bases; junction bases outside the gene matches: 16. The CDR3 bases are TGTGCCAGTATAGAAGGACAGGGCCACCTCCGGCAGTACTTC. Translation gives CASIEGQGHLRQYF.

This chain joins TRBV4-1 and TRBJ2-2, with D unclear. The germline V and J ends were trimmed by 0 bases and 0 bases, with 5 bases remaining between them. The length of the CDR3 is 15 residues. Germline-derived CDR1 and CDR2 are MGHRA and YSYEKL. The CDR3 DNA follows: TGCGCCAGCAGCCAAGATTGGCCGAACACCGGGGAGCTGTTTTTT. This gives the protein CASSQDWPNTGELFF.

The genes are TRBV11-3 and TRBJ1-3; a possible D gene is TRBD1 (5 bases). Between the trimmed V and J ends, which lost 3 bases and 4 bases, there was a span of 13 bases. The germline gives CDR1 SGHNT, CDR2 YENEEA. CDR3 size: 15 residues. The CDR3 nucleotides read TGTGCCAGCAGCTTTCAGGGTTTGAAAGGAAACACCATATATTTT. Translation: CASSFQGLKGNTIYF.

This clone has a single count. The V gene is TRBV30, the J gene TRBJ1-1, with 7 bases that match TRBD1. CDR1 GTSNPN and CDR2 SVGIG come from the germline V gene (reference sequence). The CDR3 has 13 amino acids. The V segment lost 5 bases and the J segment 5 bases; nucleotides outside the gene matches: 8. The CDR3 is CAWHPQGRTEAFF. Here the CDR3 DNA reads TGTGCCTGGCACCCACAGGGGCGAACTGAAGCTTTCTTT.

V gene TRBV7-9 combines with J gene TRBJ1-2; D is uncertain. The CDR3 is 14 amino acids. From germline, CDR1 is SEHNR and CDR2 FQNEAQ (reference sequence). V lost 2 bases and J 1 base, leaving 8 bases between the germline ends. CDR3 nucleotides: TGTGCCAGCAGCTTATCCAGGCTTAACTATGGCTACACCTTC. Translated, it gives CASSLSRLNYGYTF.

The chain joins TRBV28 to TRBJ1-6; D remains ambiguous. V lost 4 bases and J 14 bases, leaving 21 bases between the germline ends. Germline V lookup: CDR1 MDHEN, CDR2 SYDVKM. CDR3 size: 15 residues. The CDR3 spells CASSWNGPLAFSLHF. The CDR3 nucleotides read TGTGCCAGCAGTTGGAACGGGCCCCTCGCTTTTTCCCTCCACTTT. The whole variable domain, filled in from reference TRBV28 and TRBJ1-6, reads DVKVTQSSRYLVKRTGEKVFLECVQDMDHENMFWYRQDPGLGLRLIYFSYDVKMKEKGDIPEGYSVSREKKERFSLILESASTNQTSMYLCASSWNGPLAFSLHFGNGTRLTVT.

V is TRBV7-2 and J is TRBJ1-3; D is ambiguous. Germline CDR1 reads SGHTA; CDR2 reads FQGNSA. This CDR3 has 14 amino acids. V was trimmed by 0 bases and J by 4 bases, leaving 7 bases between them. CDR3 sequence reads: CASSLATGGNTIYF. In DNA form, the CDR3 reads TGTGCCAGCAGCTTAGCAACGGGGGGAAACACCATATATTTT.

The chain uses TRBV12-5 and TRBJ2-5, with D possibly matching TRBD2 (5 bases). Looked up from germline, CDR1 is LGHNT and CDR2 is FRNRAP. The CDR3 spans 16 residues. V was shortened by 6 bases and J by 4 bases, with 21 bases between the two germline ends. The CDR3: CASGAGYLSKGETQYF. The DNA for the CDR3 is TGTGCTAGTGGGGCGGGCTACCTGTCGAAGGGAGAGACCCAGTACTTC.

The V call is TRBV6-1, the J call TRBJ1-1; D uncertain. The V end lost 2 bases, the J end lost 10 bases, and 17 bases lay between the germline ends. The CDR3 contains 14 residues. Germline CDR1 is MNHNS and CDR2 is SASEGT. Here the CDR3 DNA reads TGTGCCAGCAGTGAAATGGATCAGATTGGAGGAGCTTTCTTT. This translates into CASSEMDQIGGAFF.

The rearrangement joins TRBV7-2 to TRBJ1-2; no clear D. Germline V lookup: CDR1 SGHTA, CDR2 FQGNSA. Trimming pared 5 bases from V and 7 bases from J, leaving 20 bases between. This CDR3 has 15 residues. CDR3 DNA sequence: TGTGCCAGCAGCCCAGAAGCAGGTTTAACCGTTGGCTACACCTTC. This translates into CASSPEAGLTVGYTF.

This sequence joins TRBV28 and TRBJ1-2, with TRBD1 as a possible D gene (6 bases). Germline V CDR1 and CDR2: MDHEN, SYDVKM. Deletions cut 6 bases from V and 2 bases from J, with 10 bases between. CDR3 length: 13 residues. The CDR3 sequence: CASRQGGNYGYTF. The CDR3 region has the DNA TGTGCCAGCAGACAGGGTGGCAACTATGGCTACACCTTC.

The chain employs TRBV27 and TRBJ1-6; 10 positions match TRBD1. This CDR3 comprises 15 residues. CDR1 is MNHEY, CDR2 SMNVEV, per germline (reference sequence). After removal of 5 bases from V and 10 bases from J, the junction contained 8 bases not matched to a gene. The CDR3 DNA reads TGTGCCAGCAGTACCGGACAGGGGGAAGGCTCACCCCTCCACTTT. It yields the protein CASSTGQGEGSPLHF.

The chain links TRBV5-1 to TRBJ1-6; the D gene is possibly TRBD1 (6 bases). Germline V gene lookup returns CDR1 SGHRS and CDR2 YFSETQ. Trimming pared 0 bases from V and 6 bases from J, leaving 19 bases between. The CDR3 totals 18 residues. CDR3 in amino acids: CASSLGPSRDRRNSPLHF. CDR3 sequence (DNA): TGCGCCAGCAGCTTGGGACCTAGTAGAGACAGGCGTAATTCACCCCTCCACTTT.

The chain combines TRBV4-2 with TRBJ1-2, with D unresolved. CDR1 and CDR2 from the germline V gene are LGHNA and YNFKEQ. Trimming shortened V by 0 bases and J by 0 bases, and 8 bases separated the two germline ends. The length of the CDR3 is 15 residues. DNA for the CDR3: TGTGCCAGCAGCCAAGACGGGCCCGCTAACTATGGCTACACCTTC. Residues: CASSQDGPANYGYTF.

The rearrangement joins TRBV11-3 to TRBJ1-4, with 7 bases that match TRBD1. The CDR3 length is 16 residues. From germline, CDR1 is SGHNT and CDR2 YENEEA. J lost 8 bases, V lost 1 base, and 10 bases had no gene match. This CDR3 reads CASSLGVRGLEEKLFF. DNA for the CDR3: TGTGCCAGCAGCTTAGGCGTGAGGGGGCTTGAAGAAAAACTGTTTTTT.

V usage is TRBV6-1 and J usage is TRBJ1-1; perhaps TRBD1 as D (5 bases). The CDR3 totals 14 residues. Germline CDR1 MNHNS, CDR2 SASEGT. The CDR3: CAGKSAGVGTEAFF. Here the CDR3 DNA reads TGTGCAGGGAAATCGGCGGGGGTGGGCACTGAAGCTTTCTTT.

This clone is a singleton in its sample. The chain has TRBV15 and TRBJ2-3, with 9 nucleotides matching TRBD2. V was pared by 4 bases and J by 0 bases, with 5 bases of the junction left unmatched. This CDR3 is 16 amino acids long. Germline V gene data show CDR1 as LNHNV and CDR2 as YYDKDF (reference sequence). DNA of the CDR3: TGTGCCACCAGCACGGGGACTAGCCGAAGCACAGATACGCAGTATTTT. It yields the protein CATSTGTSRSTDTQYF.

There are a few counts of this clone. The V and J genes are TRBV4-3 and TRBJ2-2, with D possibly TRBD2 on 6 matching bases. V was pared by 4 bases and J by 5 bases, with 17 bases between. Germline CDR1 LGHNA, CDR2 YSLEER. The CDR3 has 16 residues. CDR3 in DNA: TGCGCCAGCAGCCGGAGGGCCTTCTTAGGGACCGGGGAGCTGTTTTTT. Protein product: CASSRRAFLGTGELFF.